The next 25 T cell receptor beta chains were all read from a single sample in a study of CD4 and CD8 cells across lung adenocarcinoma regions. TCRdb re-derived calls from the PCR reads in MiXCR, one entry per CDR3 protein. The profile shows about 5,500 distinct CDR3 sequences, approximately 51% of them singletons. Sequences were obtained from CD8+ T cells from the margin of a lung tumor. These receptors were collected from a male donor with lung adenocarcinoma. The CD4 and CD8 labels of this study may be unreliable.

A remark on this clonotype: A junction end diverges from the germline sequence, so it may reflect a read error. The J gene is TRBJ2-5, the V gene TRBV10-1, with 9 bases aligning to TRBD2. Germline values: CDR1 WNHNN, CDR2 SYGVQD (reference sequence). This CDR3 region has 15 residues. This CDR3 is CAGAGGARDQDTQYF. DNA for the CDR3: TGCGCCGGGGCGGGGGGGGCCCGTGACCAAGATACCCAGTACTTC.

This clonotype was seen repeatedly, ten times or more. The chain couples TRBV10-1 to TRBJ1-1; TRBD1 might be the D (5 bases). V dropped 9 bases and J dropped 5 bases, with 13 bases sitting between them. The germline V gene encodes CDR1 WNHNN and CDR2 SYGVQD (reference sequence). The CDR3 covers 12 residues. The CDR3 sequence: CASMGGGTEAFF. CDR3 DNA: TGCGCCAGTATGGGGGGGGGGACTGAAGCTTTCTTT.

Of note for this clonotype: The junction shows a germline mismatch at one end, possibly a read error. The chain uses TRBV10-1 and TRBJ2-4, with D possibly being TRBD2 (6 bases). The CDR3 spans 15 residues. The germline CDR1 and CDR2 sequences are WNHNN and SYGVQD (reference sequence). CDR3 region: CGSGAGPCAENTQYF. CDR3 DNA: TGCGGCAGCGGCGCGGGGCCGTGCGCCGAAAACACTCAGTACTTC.

This clonotype has at least ten counts. The chain joins TRBV6-4 to TRBJ2-1; D not resolved. This CDR3 is 16 amino acids long. Germline lookup yields CDR1 MRHNA and CDR2 SNTAGT. Trimming stripped 4 bases from V and 0 bases from J, with 13 bases between. CDR3 amino acids: CASSVNSVSSYNEQFF. Written as DNA, the CDR3 is TGTGCCAGCAGTGTAAACAGCGTGAGCTCCTACAATGAGCAGTTCTTC.

The J gene is TRBJ2-1, the V gene TRBV12-3 or TRBV12-4; 10 bases map to TRBD2. The CDR3 runs to 15 residues. Unmatched junction bases numbered 6, after V lost 1 base and J lost 9 bases. The CDR3 is CASSLGLAGESEQFF. Here the CDR3 DNA reads TGTGCCAGCAGTTTAGGGCTAGCGGGAGAAAGTGAGCAGTTCTTC.

The V and J genes are TRBV10-3 and TRBJ2-5; no firm D call. From germline, CDR1 is ENHRY and CDR2 SYGVKD. This CDR3 region has 14 residues. Trimming removed 8 bases at V and 6 bases at J, with 19 bases between. This chain's CDR3 is CAIAFLTGAKTQYF. CDR3 sequence (DNA): TGTGCCATCGCTTTTTTGACGGGCGCGAAGACCCAGTACTTC.

The sample holds many counts of this clonotype. J is TRBJ2-5 and V is TRBV10-1; 10 bases are a match to TRBD1. From germline, CDR1 is WNHNN and CDR2 SYGVQD (reference sequence). CDR3 length: 15 amino acids. V lost 0 bases to trimming and J lost 5 bases; unmatched junction nucleotides: 3. For the CDR3, the DNA is TGCGCCAGCAGTGAGTCGACAGGGGGCTTGGAGACCCAGTACTTC. Protein product: CASSESTGGLETQYF.

This clonotype was seen more than once but under ten times. The chain couples TRBV6-1 to TRBJ2-1, with TRBD2 matching 12 bases. The DNA end lines up better with TRBJ2-7; the J call may be wrong. CDR1 and CDR2 (germline): MNHNS, SASEGT. This CDR3 is built from 16 residues. CDR3: CASRETPSGGAYEQYF. The CDR3 DNA reads as TGTGCCAGCAGAGAAACTCCTAGCGGGGGGGCCTACGAGCAGTACTTC.

This clonotype came up a few times. J is TRBJ2-4 and V is TRBV12-3 or TRBV12-4; unclear D gene. Trimming took off 4 bases at V and 9 bases at J, with 13 bases between the two ends. The CDR3 length is 13 residues. In nucleotides, the CDR3 is TGTGCCAGCAGTTCACAGACTGTAAGCATTCAGTACTTC. Translated, it gives CASSSQTVSIQYF.

Concerning this clonotype itself: A single base separates this from a much larger clone, so it may be a read error. This sequence joins TRBV6-1 and TRBJ2-1; 9 bases fit TRBD1. This CDR3 region has 15 residues. Germline V gene data show CDR1 as MNHNS and CDR2 as SASEGT. With V trimmed by 4 bases and J by 10 bases, 11 bases remained unmatched. The CDR3 sequence is CASSVTGGGSYEQFF. CDR3 sequence (DNA): TGTGCCAGCAGTGTAACAGGGGGCGGGTCCTACGAGCAGTTCTTC.

In its sample, this clonotype ranks as medium-sized. The CDR3 ends on some other residue instead of the conserved phenylalanine or tryptophan, so this is likely a read error. The DNA is left out, because the CDR3 cannot be placed on it with certainty; the CDR3 is given as TCRdb lists it. V and J are TRBV6-1 and TRBJ2-5; TRBD2 reflects the table's D call only, with no check against the DNA. Germline assignment: CDR1 MNHNS and CDR2 SASEGT. The CDR3 is 10 amino acids long, termini counted. CDR3 loop: CANLRSGVGY.

On this clonotype: A much larger clone is a single base away; this may be a read error. The chain is built from TRBV6-1 and TRBJ2-3, with a weak D call TRBD1 (6 bases). The DNA end is a closer match to TRBJ2-7, so the J assignment may be wrong. Germline CDR1 and CDR2: MNHNS and SASEGT. The CDR3 covers 15 residues. The CDR3 is CASTPVRGAYNEQYF. CDR3 in DNA: TGTGCCAGCACCCCGGTCAGGGGCGCCTACAATGAGCAGTACTTC.

The V and J genes are TRBV7-2 and TRBJ2-1; unclear D gene. Trimming removed 5 bases at V and 10 bases at J, with 9 bases between. The germline CDR1 and CDR2 sequences are SGHTA and FQGNSA. This CDR3 comprises 11 residues. The CDR3 coding sequence is TGTGCCAGCAGCAACTACGACGAGCAGTTCTTC. It yields the protein CASSNYDEQFF.

This chain uses TRBV6-5 with TRBJ1-1, with D possibly matching TRBD1 (5 bases). Germline CDR1 is MNHEY and CDR2 is SVGAGI. The CDR3 runs 16 residues. V was trimmed by 4 bases and J by 4 bases, leaving 19 bases between them. The CDR3 is CASSSGVGGGSTEAFF. The CDR3 nucleotides are TGTGCCAGCAGTTCCGGGGTCGGGGGGGGTAGCACTGAAGCTTTCTTT.

Concerning this clonotype: This is likely a read error, given that the CDR3 carries no conserved phenylalanine or tryptophan at its end. The DNA is left out, because the CDR3 cannot be placed on it with certainty; the CDR3 is given as TCRdb lists it. The chain carries TRBV6-5 and TRBJ2-5; the D call in the table, TRBD2, was not verified against the DNA. The CDR3 comprises 16 residues, both ends counted. The V gene's germline CDR1 is MNHEY and CDR2 SVGAGI. CDR3 region: CASSYSTSGGQETQFL.

This chain connects TRBV6-2 or TRBV6-3 to TRBJ2-1; TRBD2 agrees at 14 bases. The germline gives CDR1 MNHEY, CDR2 SVGEGT. The CDR3 is made up of 16 amino acids. With V trimmed by 5 bases and J by 4 bases, 4 bases remained unmatched. CDR3 loop: CASSRWTSGGYNEQFF. CDR3 in DNA: TGTGCCAGCAGTCGCTGGACTAGCGGGGGGTACAATGAGCAGTTCTTC.

The rearrangement links TRBV27 to TRBJ2-5, with 7 bases aligning to TRBD2. V trimming: 5 bases; J trimming: 11 bases; junction bases outside the gene matches: 17. Germline lookup yields CDR1 MNHEY and CDR2 SMNVEV (reference sequence). The CDR3 is 15 residues long. For the CDR3, the DNA is TGTGCCAGCAGTCCCCAATTCAGCGGGATGGGGGAGCAGTACTTC. It yields the protein CASSPQFSGMGEQYF.

By share, this clonotype counts as medium-sized. The chain couples TRBV10-1 to TRBJ2-3, with 10 nucleotides matching TRBD2. The CDR3 sequence is 16 residues long. V lost 5 bases and J lost 3; bases outside the gene matches: 8. Germline assignment: CDR1 WNHNN and CDR2 SYGVQD (reference sequence). CDR3 amino acids: CASSPWVAGGTDTQYF. CDR3 in DNA: TGCGCCAGCAGTCCTTGGGTAGCGGGAGGTACAGATACGCAGTATTTT.

V usage is TRBV14 and J usage is TRBJ2-1, with D unclear. The J call is doubtful: the DNA matches TRBJ2-5 better. CDR3 length: 13 residues. From germline, CDR1 is SGHDN and CDR2 FVKESK. The CDR3 DNA reads as TGTGCCAGCAGCCAAGCTGGTTCAGCAGGCCAGTACTTC. Residues: CASSQAGSAGQYF.

This clonotype appeared a few times. This chain joins TRBV12-3 or TRBV12-4 and TRBJ1-2; 9 nucleotides line up with TRBD1. Trimming cost V 3 bases and J 8 bases; bases outside gene matches: 4. The CDR3 has 13 residues. The chain's CDR3 is CASSFGTGRGYTF. The CDR3 bases are TGTGCCAGCAGTTTCGGGACAGGGCGAGGCTACACCTTC.

This clonotype is labeled large. The chain links TRBV6-5 to TRBJ2-2, with no clear D. V was clipped by 5 bases and J by 6 bases, with 19 bases between them. Germline V gene sequence: CDR1 MNHEY, CDR2 SVGAGI. The CDR3 is made up of 16 amino acids. The CDR3: CASSTQAGSRPGELFF. CDR3 bases: TGTGCCAGCAGTACCCAAGCTGGGTCGCGTCCCGGGGAGCTGTTTTTT.

CDR3 residues: CASSYWGREADTQYF. The CDR3 bases are TGTGCCAGCAGTTACTGGGGACGGGAGGCAGATACGCAGTATTTT. The genes are TRBV6-5 and TRBJ2-3; TRBD2 aligns across 7 bases. Germline V lookup: CDR1 MNHEY, CDR2 SVGAGI. Trimming removed 1 base from V and 4 bases from J; junction bases left unmatched: 5. There are 15 residues in the CDR3.

This clonotype was found many times. The chain links TRBV11-1 to TRBJ2-7, with D perhaps TRBD2 (6 bases). CDR3 size: 15 residues. Per germline, CDR1 SGHAT and CDR2 FQDESV (reference sequence). V lost 3 bases and J 0 bases, leaving 12 bases between the germline ends. CDR3 nucleotide sequence: TGTGCCAGCAGCTTCCGGGACTCACTCTCCTACGAGCAGTACTTC. Its translation: CASSFRDSLSYEQYF.

On this clonotype itself: At one end the junction does not follow the germline gene, possibly because of a read error. The chain is built from TRBV6-1 and TRBJ2-3; perhaps D is TRBD1 or TRBD2 (5 bases each). The CDR3 consists of 16 residues. Germline assignment: CDR1 MNHNS and CDR2 SASEGT. The CDR3 is CASGGAGGRDPDTQYF. As DNA, the CDR3 is TGTGCCAGCGGGGGAGCCGGAGGACGCGACCCAGATACGCAGTATTTC.

The rearrangement uses TRBV27 and TRBJ2-1, with D uncertain. Germline V CDR1 and CDR2: MNHEY, SMNVEV (reference sequence). Trimming removed 6 bases at V and 8 bases at J, with 8 bases between. CDR3 length equals 11 residues. As DNA, the CDR3 is TGTGCCAGCAGAGTAGAGGATGAGCAGTTCTTC. It codes for CASRVEDEQFF.